The T cell receptor beta chain under discussion was sequenced for a study of memory B cells and T cells in multiple sclerosis. Points from the study as a whole: Normalization was needed because clone-set size differences affected shared clonotype counts.

The repertoire was sequenced with immunoSEQ multiplex PCR; TCRdb's copy has only in-frame clones and lacks some. The sample consists of roughly 12,000 clones, 70% to 90% of them appearing once. V shed 5 bases and J shed 1 base, with 5 bases lying between them. The CDR3 loop spans 11 amino acids. Germline lookup yields CDR1 DFQATT and CDR2 SNEGSKA (reference sequence). Stimulus-free culture yielded autoproliferating CFSE-dim and non-proliferating CFSE-high T cells, each sequenced separately. Pooled replicate wells came from 50 million to 60 million CFSE-labeled PBMCs cultured 7 days without stimulus. PBMCs were labeled with 0.5 uM CFSE and cultured without exogenous stimuli. With regard to this clone: The antigen remains undetermined.

This sequence originates from a human donor with multiple sclerosis. Material: PBMCs from blood kept in culture. The chain employs TRBV20-1 and TRBJ2-5, with unresolved D. CDR3 DNA sequence: TGCAGTGCTGGCGCCCAAGAGACCCAGTACTTC. Translating it yields CSAGAQETQYF.